This T cell receptor (beta chain) was recorded in a study of early T cells in non-severe SARS-CoV-2 infection (dated by TCRdb to about 2021). Notes on the research overall: Bulk RNA from unsorted whole blood was used for TCR sequencing, so alpha and beta chains could not be paired.

On this clonotype itself: Its antigen remains undetermined. Base qualities are not at hand, and no much larger clone is one base apart.

Study-level results and caveats: VDJdb matching was skewed toward anti-spike CD8 responses, so virus-specific expansions were likely underestimated and private and CD4 specificities were missed.

A case-control design nested within a healthcare worker cohort in London, UK, was used, with weekly nasopharyngeal swab PCR tests and blood sampling performed. Healthcare workers were enrolled in the week of the UK lockdown, from 23 to 31 March 2020, and were followed every week for up to roughly 15 weeks. Library preparation used 5' RACE. The reads were generated on a NextSeq 500. The TCR library protocol attached unique molecular identifiers to individual cDNA molecules to correct for sequencing error and PCR bias. Both TCR alpha and beta chains were sequenced, and tight co-correlation was observed between alpha and beta sequence abundances in each sample. The authors' pipeline ran thus. V gene, J gene and CDR3 annotation of TCR sequences was performed with Decombinator V4. Expanded TCRs were defined as changing significantly between any two time points under a Poisson model with p below 0.0001. TCR abundances were normalised to the total number of TCRs sequenced in each sample and reported as counts per million. MAIT TCRs were defined by TRAV1-2 paired with TRAJ12, TRAJ20 or TRAJ33, and iNKT TCRs by TRAV10 paired with TRAJ18. VDJdb, accessed 1 November 2021, was searched for CMV, EBV and SARS-CoV-2 annotated TCRs, with TCRs annotated for multiple antigens excluded. Clones were called with MiXCR by TCRdb after fastp trimmed the public reads at Q25, and only in-frame beta chains were retained. Each entry is one CDR3 protein sequence, shown with its most common DNA and genes. TCRdb, not the authors, supplied the V and J calls. A total of approximately 56,000 distinct CDR3 sequences appear in this sample, 11% of them only once. The top ten constitute approximately 13% of the sample.

Trimming accounts for 0 bases at V and 10 bases at J, while the number of junction bases matched to no gene is 13. Via the germline V gene (reference sequence), CDR1 is LNHNV and CDR2 YYDKDF. Including the terminal cysteine and phenylalanine, the CDR3 comprises 18 residues. Only CDR3 DNA is held: 54 bases, read in frame from base 1. This chain joins TRBV15 to TRBJ2-5; TRBD2 aligns with 14 central bases. Material for sequencing was whole blood. This TCR derives from an adult who was a healthcare worker with PCR-confirmed SARS-CoV-2 infection or an uninfected control (not recorded which). The DNA sequence is TGTGCCACCAGCAGAGAGACTAGCGGGGGGGCCTTACCAAGAGACCAGTACTTC. The translation is CATSRETSGGALPRDQYF. The full variable domain, with segments outside the CDR3 supplied by the reference TRBV15 and TRBJ2-5 proteins, appears as DAMVIQNPRYQVTQFGKPVTLSCSQTLNHNVMYWYQQKSSQAPKLLFHYYDKDFNNEADTPDNFQSRRPNTSFCFLDIRSPGLGDTAMYLCATSRETSGGALPRDQYFGPGTRLLVL.